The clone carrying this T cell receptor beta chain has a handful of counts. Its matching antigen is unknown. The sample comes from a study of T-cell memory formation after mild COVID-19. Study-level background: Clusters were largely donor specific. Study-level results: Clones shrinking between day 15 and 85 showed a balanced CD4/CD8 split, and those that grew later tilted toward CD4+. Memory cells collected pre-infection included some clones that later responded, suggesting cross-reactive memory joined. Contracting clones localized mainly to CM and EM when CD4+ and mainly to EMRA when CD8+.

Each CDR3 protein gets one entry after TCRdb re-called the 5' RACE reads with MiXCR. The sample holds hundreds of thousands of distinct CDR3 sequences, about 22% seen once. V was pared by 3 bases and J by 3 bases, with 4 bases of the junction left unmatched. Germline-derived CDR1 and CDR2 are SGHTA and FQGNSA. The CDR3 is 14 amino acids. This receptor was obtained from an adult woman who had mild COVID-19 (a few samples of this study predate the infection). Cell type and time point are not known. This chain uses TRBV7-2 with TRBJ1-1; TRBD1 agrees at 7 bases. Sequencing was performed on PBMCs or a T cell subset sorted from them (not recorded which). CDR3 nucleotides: TGTGCCAGCAGCTTTGGGACAGACTACACTGAAGCTTTCTTT. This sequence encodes CASSFGTDYTEAFF.